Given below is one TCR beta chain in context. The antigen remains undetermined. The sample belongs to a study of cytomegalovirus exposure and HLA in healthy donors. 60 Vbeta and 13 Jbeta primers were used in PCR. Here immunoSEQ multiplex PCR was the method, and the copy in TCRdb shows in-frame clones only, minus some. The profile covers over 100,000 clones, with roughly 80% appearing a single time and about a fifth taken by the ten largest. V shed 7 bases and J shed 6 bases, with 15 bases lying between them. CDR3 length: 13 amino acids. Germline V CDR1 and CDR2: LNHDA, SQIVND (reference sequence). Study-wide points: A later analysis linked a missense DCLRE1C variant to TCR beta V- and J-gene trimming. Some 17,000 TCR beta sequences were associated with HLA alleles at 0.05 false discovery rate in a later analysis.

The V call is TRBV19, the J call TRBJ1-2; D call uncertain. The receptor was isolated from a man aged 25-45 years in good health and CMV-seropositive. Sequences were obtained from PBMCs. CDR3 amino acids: CASKSLEFHGYTF. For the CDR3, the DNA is TGTGCCAGTAAGTCTCTCGAGTTCCATGGCTACACCTTC.